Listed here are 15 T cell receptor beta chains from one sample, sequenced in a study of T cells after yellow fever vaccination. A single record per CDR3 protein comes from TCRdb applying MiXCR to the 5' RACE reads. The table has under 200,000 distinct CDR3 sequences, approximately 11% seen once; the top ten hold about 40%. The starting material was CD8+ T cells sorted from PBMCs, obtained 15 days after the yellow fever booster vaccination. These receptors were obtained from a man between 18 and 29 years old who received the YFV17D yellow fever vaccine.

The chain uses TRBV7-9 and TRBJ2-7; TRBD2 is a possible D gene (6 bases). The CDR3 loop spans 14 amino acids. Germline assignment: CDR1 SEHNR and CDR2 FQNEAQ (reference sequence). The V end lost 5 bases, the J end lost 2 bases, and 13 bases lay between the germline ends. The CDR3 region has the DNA TGTGCCAGCAGCCGGGACTTGCGCCCCTACGAGCAGTACTTC. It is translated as CASSRDLRPYEQYF.

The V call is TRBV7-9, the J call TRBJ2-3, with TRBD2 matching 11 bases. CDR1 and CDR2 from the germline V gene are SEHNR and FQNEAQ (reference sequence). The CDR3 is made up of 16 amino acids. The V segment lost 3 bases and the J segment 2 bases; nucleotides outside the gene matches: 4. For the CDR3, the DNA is TGTGCCAGCAGCTTTACGACTAGCGGGGCCACAGATACGCAGTATTTT. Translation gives CASSFTTSGATDTQYF.

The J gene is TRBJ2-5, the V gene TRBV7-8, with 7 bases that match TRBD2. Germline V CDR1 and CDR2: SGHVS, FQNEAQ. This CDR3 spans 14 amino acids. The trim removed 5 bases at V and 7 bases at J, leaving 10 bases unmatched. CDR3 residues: CASSPQRGGRTQYF. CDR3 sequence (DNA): TGTGCCAGCAGCCCCCAACGGGGAGGGCGGACCCAGTACTTC.

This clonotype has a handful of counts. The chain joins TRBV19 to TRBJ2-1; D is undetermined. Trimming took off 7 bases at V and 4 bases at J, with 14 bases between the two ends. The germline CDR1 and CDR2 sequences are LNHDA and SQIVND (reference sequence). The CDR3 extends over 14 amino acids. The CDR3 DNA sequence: TGTGCCAGTAAACCCGGGCAGATATACAATGAGCAGTTCTTC. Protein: CASKPGQIYNEQFF.

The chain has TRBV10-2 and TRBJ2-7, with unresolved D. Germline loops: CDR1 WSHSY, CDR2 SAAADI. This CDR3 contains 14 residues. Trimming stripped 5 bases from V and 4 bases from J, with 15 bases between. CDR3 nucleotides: TGCGCCAGCAGTTCTGGGTCAGTTAAATACGAGCAGTACTTC. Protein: CASSSGSVKYEQYF.

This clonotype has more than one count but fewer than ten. The CDR3 DNA reads as TGCGCCAGCAGCTTGGAATGGAGTGGGCCCTACGAGCAGTACTTC. Protein: CASSLEWSGPYEQYF. The chain is built from TRBV5-1 and TRBJ2-7; D remains ambiguous. The germline V gene encodes CDR1 SGHRS and CDR2 YFSETQ. There are 15 residues in the CDR3. V lost 0 bases to trimming and J lost 2 bases, with 12 bases between them.

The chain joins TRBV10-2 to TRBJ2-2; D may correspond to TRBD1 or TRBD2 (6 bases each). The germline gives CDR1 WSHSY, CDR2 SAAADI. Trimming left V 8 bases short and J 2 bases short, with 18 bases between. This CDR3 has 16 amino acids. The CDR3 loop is CASGGGLRPNTGELFF. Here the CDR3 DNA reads TGCGCCAGCGGAGGGGGACTCCGGCCTAACACCGGGGAGCTGTTTTTT.

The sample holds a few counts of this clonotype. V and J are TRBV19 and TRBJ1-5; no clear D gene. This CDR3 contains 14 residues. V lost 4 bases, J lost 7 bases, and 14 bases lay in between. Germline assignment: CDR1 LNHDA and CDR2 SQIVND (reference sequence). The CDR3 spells CASSTGLPQQPQHF. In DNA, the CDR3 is TGTGCCAGTAGTACCGGACTGCCCCAACAGCCCCAGCATTTT.

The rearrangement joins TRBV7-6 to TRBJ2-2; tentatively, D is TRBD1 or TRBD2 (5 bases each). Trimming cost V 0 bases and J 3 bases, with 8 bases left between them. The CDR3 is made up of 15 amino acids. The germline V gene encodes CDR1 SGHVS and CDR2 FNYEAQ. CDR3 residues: CASSLAGTDTGELFF. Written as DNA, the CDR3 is TGTGCCAGCAGCTTAGCGGGGACGGACACCGGGGAGCTGTTTTTT. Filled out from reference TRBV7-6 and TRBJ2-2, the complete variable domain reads GAGVSQSPRYKVTKRGQDVALRCDPISGHVSLYWYRQALGQGPEFLTYFNYEAQQDKSGLPNDRFSAERPEGSISTLTIQRTEQRDSAMYRCASSLAGTDTGELFFGEGSRLTVL.

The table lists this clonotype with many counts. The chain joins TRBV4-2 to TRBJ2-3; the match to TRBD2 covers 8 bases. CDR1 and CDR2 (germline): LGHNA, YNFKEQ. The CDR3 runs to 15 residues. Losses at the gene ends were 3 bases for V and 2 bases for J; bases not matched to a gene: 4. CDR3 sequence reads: CASSQAGLVTDTQYF. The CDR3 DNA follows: TGTGCCAGCAGCCAGGCGGGACTAGTCACAGATACGCAGTATTTT.

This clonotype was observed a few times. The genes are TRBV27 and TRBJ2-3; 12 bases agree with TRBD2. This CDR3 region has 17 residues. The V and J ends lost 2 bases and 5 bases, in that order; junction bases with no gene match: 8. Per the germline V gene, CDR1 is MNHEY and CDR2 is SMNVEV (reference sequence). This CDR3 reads CASSLLAGGPAVDTQYF. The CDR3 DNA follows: TGTGCCAGCAGTTTACTAGCGGGGGGGCCGGCAGTAGATACGCAGTATTTT.

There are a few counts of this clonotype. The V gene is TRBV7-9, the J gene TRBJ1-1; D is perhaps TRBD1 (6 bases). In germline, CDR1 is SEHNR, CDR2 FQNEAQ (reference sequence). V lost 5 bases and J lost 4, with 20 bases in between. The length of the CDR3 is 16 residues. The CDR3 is CASSPTTTGRFTEAFF. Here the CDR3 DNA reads TGTGCCAGCAGCCCGACAACCACAGGGAGGTTCACTGAAGCTTTCTTT.

Here the CDR3 DNA reads TGCGCCAGCAGCCCTAAGACAGATACGCAGTATTTT. As protein: CASSPKTDTQYF. The V call is TRBV5-1, the J call TRBJ2-3; D unclear. Germline V gene data show CDR1 as SGHRS and CDR2 as YFSETQ. The V end lost 4 bases, the J end lost 3 bases, and 6 bases lay between the germline ends. This CDR3 contains 12 residues.

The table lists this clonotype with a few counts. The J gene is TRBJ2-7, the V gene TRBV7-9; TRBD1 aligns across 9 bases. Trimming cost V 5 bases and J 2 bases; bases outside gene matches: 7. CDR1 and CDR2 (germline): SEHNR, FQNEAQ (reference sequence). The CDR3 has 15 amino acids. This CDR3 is CASSHPGQGTYEQYF. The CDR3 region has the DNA TGTGCCAGCAGCCACCCGGGACAGGGCACCTACGAGCAGTACTTC.

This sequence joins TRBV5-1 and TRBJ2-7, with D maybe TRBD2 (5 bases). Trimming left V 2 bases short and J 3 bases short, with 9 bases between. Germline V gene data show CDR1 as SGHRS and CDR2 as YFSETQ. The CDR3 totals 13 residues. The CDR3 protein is CASSFAGIYEQYF. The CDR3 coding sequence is TGCGCCAGCAGCTTCGCGGGCATCTACGAGCAGTACTTC. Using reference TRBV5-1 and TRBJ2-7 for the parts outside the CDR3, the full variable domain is KAGVTQTPRYLIKTRGQQVTLSCSPISGHRSVSWYQQTPGQGLQFLFEYFSETQRNKGNFPGRFSGRQFSNSRSEMNVSTLELGDSALYLCASSFAGIYEQYFGPGTRLTVT.